The clone carrying this TCR beta chain counts as medium-sized. The antigen is undetermined. Other DNA variants within this sample encode the same CDR3. This PCR relied on a set of 60 Vbeta primers and 13 Jbeta primers. Clones were read by immunoSEQ multiplex PCR, and TCRdb kept only the in-frame ones, dropping some. The sample has 89,000 or so clones; about 81% are singletons. The data originate from a study of cytomegalovirus exposure and HLA in healthy donors. Study outcomes and limitations: Generally TCR sequences proved uncommon, though certain public TCRs appeared in numerous donors. It was taken for granted in presence/absence analyses that sequencing depth across donors was roughly uniform.

The sample taken for sequencing was PBMCs. The sequence derives from a man between 60 and 75 years old in good health and CMV-seronegative.

CDR3 amino acids: CASSLDGPGSTEAFF. The CDR3 DNA reads TGCGCCAGCAGCTTGGACGGTCCTGGGAGCACTGAAGCTTTCTTT. The chain uses TRBV5-1 and TRBJ1-1; no clear D. CDR1 is SGHRS and CDR2 is YFSETQ in the germline V gene. Trimming removed 0 bases from V and 4 bases from J, with 13 bases in between. CDR3 size: 15 residues.